The 28 T cell receptor beta chains listed next were all sequenced from one sample in a study of blood T cell repertoires in COVID-19. Only in-frame clones appear in the TCRdb table, and some are missing; sequencing was by immunoSEQ multiplex PCR. The sample has under 30,000 clones; roughly 89% are singletons. Sequencing input: peripheral blood. The receptors shown here come from a woman of 80 years or more with active or convalescent COVID-19.

The J gene is TRBJ1-2, the V gene TRBV6-5; a possible D gene is TRBD1 (5 bases). The CDR3 consists of 15 residues. Trimming took 3 bases from V and 2 from J, leaving 13 bases between them. Germline V gene sequence: CDR1 MNHEY, CDR2 SVGAGI. CDR3 nucleotide sequence: TGTGCCAGCAGTTATATAGACAGCCGAAACTATGGCTACACCTTC. Protein product: CASSYIDSRNYGYTF.

This clone has only a few counts. V usage is TRBV9 and J usage is TRBJ2-7; TRBD1 might be the D (5 bases). Germline CDR1 and CDR2: SGDLS and YYNGEE. The CDR3 consists of 13 residues. V lost 6 bases and J lost 3, with 13 bases in between. DNA of the CDR3: TGTGCCAGCACCAGGGAACCTCTCTACGAGCAGTACTTC. It codes for CASTREPLYEQYF.

J is TRBJ1-2 and V is TRBV11-3; D remains unclear. The CDR3 is made up of 13 amino acids. Trimming left V 2 bases short and J 8 bases short, with 12 bases between. Germline loops: CDR1 SGHNT, CDR2 YENEEA. The DNA for the CDR3 is TGTGCCAGCAGCTTATCCCTCCTCGTGGGCTACACCTTC. Translating gives CASSLSLLVGYTF.

The V gene is TRBV29-1, the J gene TRBJ2-7, with D perhaps TRBD1 (6 bases). V lost 4 bases and J 2 bases, leaving 9 bases between the germline ends. This CDR3 has 12 residues. Germline V lookup: CDR1 SQVTM, CDR2 ANQGSEA. CDR3 nucleotide sequence: TGCAGCGTTGTCAGGGGCGCCTACGAGCAGTACTTC. Protein: CSVVRGAYEQYF.

This rearrangement joins TRBV2 to TRBJ2-7, with 10 bases aligning to TRBD1. With V trimmed by 4 bases and J by 2 bases, 2 bases remained unmatched. The CDR3 extends over 14 amino acids. The V gene's germline CDR1 is SNHLY and CDR2 FYNNEI. This CDR3 reads CASSGGTGAYEQYF. CDR3 DNA: TGTGCCAGCAGTGGTGGGACAGGGGCCTACGAGCAGTACTTC.

The chain employs TRBV28 and TRBJ2-2; 13 positions match TRBD2. Unmatched junction bases numbered 7, after V lost 4 bases and J lost 5 bases. Germline CDR1 is MDHEN and CDR2 is SYDVKM. The CDR3 is 17 amino acids. CDR3: CASSSPGLAGRTGELFF. CDR3 coding DNA: TGTGCCAGCAGTTCCCCGGGACTAGCGGGACGGACCGGGGAGCTGTTTTTT.

This sequence joins TRBV30 and TRBJ1-2, with 10 bases lining up with TRBD1. This CDR3 spans 14 amino acids. With V trimmed by 5 bases and J by 7 bases, 10 bases remained unmatched. Germline loops: CDR1 GTSNPN, CDR2 SVGIG (reference sequence). The CDR3 loop reads CAWGPGTGDGGYTF. As DNA, the CDR3 is TGTGCCTGGGGACCCGGGACAGGGGATGGTGGCTACACCTTC.

The chain is built from TRBV2 and TRBJ1-2; D uncertain. Trimming pared 5 bases from V and 2 bases from J, leaving 12 bases between. From germline, CDR1 is SNHLY and CDR2 FYNNEI. CDR3 length: 14 residues. The CDR3 nucleotides read TGTGCCAGCAGTCAGGTTCTGCCAAACTATGGCTACACCTTC. Protein product: CASSQVLPNYGYTF. Variable domain in full (rest from reference TRBV2 and TRBJ1-2): EPEVTQTPSHQVTQMGQEVILRCVPISNHLYFYWYRQILGQKVEFLVSFYNNEISEKSEIFDDQFSVERPDGSNFTLKIRSTKLEDSAMYFCASSQVLPNYGYTFGSGTRLTVV.

V is TRBV5-1 and J is TRBJ2-2; D may be TRBD2 (6 bases). This CDR3 has 17 amino acids. Looked up from germline, CDR1 is SGHRS and CDR2 is YFSETQ. The ends were cut back, 0 bases at V and 0 bases at J, with 12 bases in the middle. The CDR3 loop reads CASSLVRGTANTGELFF. The CDR3 DNA sequence: TGCGCCAGCAGCTTGGTGCGCGGGACGGCGAACACCGGGGAGCTGTTTTTT.

The CDR3 DNA reads TGTGCCAGCAGACCCCCCCCGGCAGGGAATGGCTACACCTTC. It yields the protein CASRPPPAGNGYTF. This chain uses TRBV28 with TRBJ1-2; D may be TRBD1 (5 bases). This CDR3 has 14 residues. With 6 bases removed from V and 6 bases from J, the gap between germline ends came to 17 bases. Germline assignment: CDR1 MDHEN and CDR2 SYDVKM.

The chain uses TRBV12-3 or TRBV12-4 and TRBJ1-5; D is ambiguous. The CDR3 length is 13 residues. V was cut by 3 bases and J by 6 bases, with 9 bases left in between. CDR3 nucleotide sequence: TGTGCCAGCAGTTTGCGAGGGAGTCAGCCCCAGCATTTT. The encoded protein is CASSLRGSQPQHF.

This clone has only one observation. The gene calls are TRBV27 and TRBJ1-5; 8 bases align to TRBD1. The ends lost 5 bases at V and 1 base at J; junction bases unmatched: 7. The CDR3 totals 16 residues. The germline gives CDR1 MNHEY, CDR2 SMNVEV (reference sequence). DNA of the CDR3: TGTGCCAGCAGTCCGCGGGACAGGTCAAGCAATCAGCCCCAGCATTTT. Amino acid sequence: CASSPRDRSSNQPQHF.

By proportion, this clone is medium-sized. V usage is TRBV19 and J usage is TRBJ1-2; 7 bases are a match to TRBD1. The CDR3 is made up of 15 amino acids. V lost 4 bases to trimming and J lost 0 bases; unmatched junction nucleotides: 5. Germline V gene lookup returns CDR1 LNHDA and CDR2 SQIVND (reference sequence). In DNA, the CDR3 is TGTGCCAGTAGTACCCGGGACAGATCTAACTATGGCTACACCTTC. The encoded protein is CASSTRDRSNYGYTF.

This clone appeared once. V is TRBV5-5 and J is TRBJ2-5; 11 bases line up with TRBD1. In germline, CDR1 is SGHKS, CDR2 YYEKEE (reference sequence). The CDR3 runs to 15 residues. V lost 1 base to trimming and J lost 5 bases; unmatched junction nucleotides: 4. CDR3 nucleotides: TGTGCCAGCAGCTTGTGGGACAGGGGGGCTGAGACCCAGTACTTC. This codes for CASSLWDRGAETQYF.

As DNA, the CDR3 is TGTGCCAGCAGTTCCCTTAGCGGGGGGGGAGATACGCAGTATTTT. This gives the protein CASSSLSGGGDTQYF. The chain couples TRBV6-5 to TRBJ2-3, with TRBD2 identical over 11 bases. The CDR3 covers 15 residues. Trimming took 4 bases from V and 5 from J; bases not matched to a gene: 5. Germline-derived CDR1 and CDR2 are MNHEY and SVGAGI.

The chain joins TRBV14 to TRBJ2-1, with 7 nucleotides matching TRBD2. With 1 base clipped from V and 13 bases from J, the junction kept 10 bases outside the gene matches. CDR3 size: 14 residues. Germline V CDR1 and CDR2: SGHDN, FVKESK. This CDR3 reads CASSQGAGARRQFF. In nucleotides, the CDR3 is TGTGCCAGCAGCCAAGGGGCGGGAGCTCGCCGACAGTTCTTC.

V gene TRBV27 combines with J gene TRBJ2-3; 10 positions agree with TRBD2. The CDR3 consists of 15 residues. V was clipped by 2 bases and J by 1 base; unmatched bases: 0. From germline, CDR1 is MNHEY and CDR2 SMNVEV (reference sequence). The CDR3 reads CASSLTSGGTDTQYF. CDR3 DNA sequence: TGTGCCAGCAGTTTAACTAGCGGGGGCACAGATACGCAGTATTTT.

The chain is built from TRBV7-2 and TRBJ1-5; D is ambiguous. Trimming pared 3 bases from V and 5 bases from J, leaving 8 bases between. There are 13 residues in the CDR3. Germline-derived CDR1 and CDR2 are SGHTA and FQGNSA. CDR3 sequence reads: CASSFNPDQPQHF. In DNA form, the CDR3 reads TGTGCCAGCAGCTTCAATCCGGATCAGCCCCAGCATTTT. The full variable domain, completed using reference TRBV7-2 and TRBJ1-5, is GAGVSQSPSNKVTEKGKDVELRCDPISGHTALYWYRQSLGQGLEFLIYFQGNSAPDKSGLPSDRFSAERTGGSVSTLTIQRTQQEDSAVYLCASSFNPDQPQHFGDGTRLSIL.

This clone was detected only a few times. The chain links TRBV5-1 to TRBJ2-2; D uncertain. The CDR3 spans 16 residues. The germline gives CDR1 SGHRS, CDR2 YFSETQ. V was clipped by 4 bases and J by 0 bases, with 13 bases between them. DNA of the CDR3: TGCGCCAGCAGCGCTTTCTCGCGGACGAACACCGGGGAGCTGTTTTTT. The encoded protein is CASSAFSRTNTGELFF. The whole variable domain, remainder taken from reference TRBV5-1 and TRBJ2-2, is KAGVTQTPRYLIKTRGQQVTLSCSPISGHRSVSWYQQTPGQGLQFLFEYFSETQRNKGNFPGRFSGRQFSNSRSEMNVSTLELGDSALYLCASSAFSRTNTGELFFGEGSRLTVL.

In this sample, this clone turned up a few times. The V and J genes are TRBV9 and TRBJ2-7, with 8 bases fitting TRBD1. The CDR3 extends over 15 amino acids. Trimming cost V 1 base and J 2 bases; bases outside gene matches: 5. Germline assignment: CDR1 SGDLS and CDR2 YYNGEE. The CDR3, as DNA: TGTGCCAGCAGCGTATTTGGACAGGGCCCCTACGAGCAGTACTTC. As protein: CASSVFGQGPYEQYF.

The rearrangement links TRBV30 to TRBJ1-1, with 7 bases matching TRBD1. Germline CDR1 and CDR2: GTSNPN and SVGIG (reference sequence). J was trimmed by 3 bases and V by 8 bases; bases with no gene match: 6. The CDR3 extends over 12 amino acids. This CDR3 reads CARTGSDTEAFF. CDR3 in DNA: TGTGCCCGGACAGGCTCGGACACTGAAGCTTTCTTT.

V is TRBV7-6 and J is TRBJ2-7; weak D call: TRBD2 (5 bases). The CDR3 has 14 residues. The ends were cut back, 7 bases at V and 2 bases at J, with 15 bases in the middle. Per the germline V gene, CDR1 is SGHVS and CDR2 is FNYEAQ. CDR3 in DNA: TGTGCCAGCACCCTAAGGCAGGAGGCCTACGAGCAGTACTTC. As protein: CASTLRQEAYEQYF.

The chain is built from TRBV28 and TRBJ1-1; possible D gene TRBD1, 5 bases. V lost 6 bases and J lost 5, with 10 bases in between. This CDR3 contains 12 residues. Germline-derived CDR1 and CDR2 are MDHEN and SYDVKM. CDR3: CASREGRTEAFF. CDR3 DNA: TGTGCCAGCAGAGAGGGGAGGACTGAAGCTTTCTTT.

The chain couples TRBV5-1 to TRBJ2-7; D may be TRBD1 (6 bases). Trimming cost V 0 bases and J 4 bases, with 11 bases left between them. This CDR3 has 14 residues. The germline V gene has CDR1 SGHRS and CDR2 YFSETQ. In DNA, the CDR3 is TGCGCCAGCAGCTTGGACAGGGAAAGGTACGAGCAGTACTTC. This gives the protein CASSLDRERYEQYF.

The chain has TRBV19 and TRBJ1-2, with TRBD1 identical over 7 bases. The CDR3 spans 17 residues. Germline-derived CDR1 and CDR2 are LNHDA and SQIVND (reference sequence). Trimming took 4 bases from V and 4 from J; bases not matched to a gene: 15. The chain's CDR3 is CASSRDRAPFFFYGYTF. In DNA, the CDR3 is TGTGCCAGTAGTAGAGACAGGGCCCCCTTTTTTTTCTATGGCTACACCTTC.

The rearrangement uses TRBV5-8 and TRBJ1-1; TRBD1 aligns across 10 bases. V trimming: 2 bases; J trimming: 4 bases; junction bases outside the gene matches: 8. This CDR3 spans 16 amino acids. Germline-derived CDR1 and CDR2 are SGHTS and YDEGEE. The CDR3 is CASSLGTGELITEAFF. CDR3 DNA sequence: TGTGCCAGCAGCTTAGGGACAGGGGAATTGATCACTGAAGCTTTCTTT.

The genes are TRBV6-5 and TRBJ1-4, with 9 positions matching TRBD1. V was pared by 0 bases and J by 6 bases, with 2 bases of the junction left unmatched. CDR1 and CDR2 (germline): MNHEY, SVGAGI. There are 15 residues in the CDR3. CDR3 sequence (DNA): TGTGCCAGCAGTTACTCGGGACAGGGATATGAAAAACTGTTTTTT. Translation: CASSYSGQGYEKLFF.

This clone was counted a single time. The V and J genes are TRBV3-1 (or the pseudogene TRBV3-2) and TRBJ1-4; 8 bases map to TRBD1. The J segment lost 7 bases and the V segment lost 2 bases, leaving 6 bases of the junction unmatched. The V gene's germline CDR1 is LGHDT and CDR2 YNNKEL (reference sequence). The CDR3 totals 15 residues. The CDR3 bases are TGTGCCAGCAGCCAACTAACAGGGGGGCGTGAAAAACTGTTTTTT. This translates into CASSQLTGGREKLFF.